The 8 T cell receptor beta chains below come from one sample, sequenced in a study of CD8+CD57+ T cells in acquired aplastic anemia. The study profiled TCR beta VDJ and CDR3 using genomic DNA as template. TCRdb analysed the reads with MiXCR anew, one entry per CDR3 protein. This table holds 150,000 to 200,000 distinct CDR3 sequences, roughly 45% found once. Specimen: sorted CD4+, CD8+, or CD8+CD57+ T cells (not recorded which) from PBMCs. Source of these receptors: a human donor in good health.

This clonotype has a handful of counts. This may stem from a read error, because a much larger clone lies one nucleotide away. The rearrangement links TRBV7-9 to TRBJ2-1; TRBD2 matches 7 bases. With V trimmed by 8 bases and J by 3 bases, 10 bases remained unmatched. CDR1 is SEHNR, CDR2 FQNEAQ, per germline (reference sequence). CDR3 length: 15 amino acids. The CDR3 DNA sequence: TGTGCCAGCGTCTGGGTGGGGGAGGGCTACAATGAGCAGTTCTTC. It yields the protein CASVWVGEGYNEQFF.

This clonotype was found many times. The V gene is TRBV4-3, the J gene TRBJ2-1; D might be TRBD1 (5 bases). CDR3 length: 16 residues. V lost 0 bases, J lost 4 bases, and 13 bases lay in between. Germline CDR1 and CDR2: LGHNA and YSLEER. This CDR3 is CASSQEYRSVYNEQFF. CDR3 in DNA: TGCGCCAGCAGCCAAGAGTACAGGAGTGTGTACAATGAGCAGTTCTTC.

This clonotype was recorded at least ten times. This chain connects TRBV2 to TRBJ1-2; D remains unclear. The germline V and J ends were trimmed by 8 bases and 7 bases, with 14 bases remaining between them. The CDR3 extends over 12 amino acids. Per germline, CDR1 SNHLY and CDR2 FYNNEI. DNA for the CDR3: TGTGCCAGCTCAGAGCGGGTGTCTGGCTACACCTTC. It codes for CASSERVSGYTF.

There are many counts of this clonotype. V is TRBV20-1 and J is TRBJ1-1; TRBD1 matches at 7 bases. This CDR3 is built from 13 residues. Germline trimming cut 6 bases from V and 4 bases from J; bases unmatched to any gene: 8. Germline V gene sequence: CDR1 DFQATT, CDR2 SNEGSKA (reference sequence). In DNA form, the CDR3 reads TGCAGTGCCAGCGGACAGGAGAGCACTGAAGCTTTCTTT. Amino acid sequence: CSASGQESTEAFF.

The chain recombines TRBV25-1 with TRBJ1-4; D gene unclear. V dropped 2 bases and J dropped 0 bases, with 4 bases sitting between them. In germline, CDR1 is MGHDK, CDR2 SYGVNS. The CDR3 has 14 residues. The CDR3 DNA reads TGTGCCAGCAGTGAAGTTGCAACTAATGAAAAACTGTTTTTT. It encodes CASSEVATNEKLFF.

The chain has TRBV14 and TRBJ2-7; the D gene is possibly TRBD2 (6 bases). The length of the CDR3 is 12 residues. Germline CDR1 and CDR2: SGHDN and FVKESK. The V end was cut by 1 base, the J end by 8 bases, with 9 bases between. CDR3 in DNA: TGTGCCAGCAGCCAAGTTGGGGGGAAGCAGTACTTC. Translated, it gives CASSQVGGKQYF.

The chain employs TRBV19 and TRBJ2-3; 12 nucleotides line up with TRBD2. There are 17 residues in the CDR3. CDR1 is LNHDA and CDR2 is SQIVND in the germline V gene (reference sequence). Trimming removed 4 bases from V and 0 bases from J; junction bases left unmatched: 5. The CDR3 sequence: CASSNNGLAGSTDTQYF. CDR3 nucleotides: TGTGCCAGTAGTAATAACGGACTAGCGGGGAGCACAGATACGCAGTATTTT.

Notes on this clonotype: Just one base apart from a much larger clone, this may be a read error. V and J are TRBV20-1 and TRBJ1-3; D gene unclear. TRBJ1-4 matches the DNA end more closely, so the J call is doubtful. CDR1 and CDR2 from the germline V gene are DFQATT and SNEGSKA (reference sequence). The CDR3 is 13 amino acids. The CDR3 sequence: CSARPGGNEKLFF. The CDR3 coding sequence is TGCAGTGCTAGACCGGGTGGAAATGAAAAACTGTTTTTT.